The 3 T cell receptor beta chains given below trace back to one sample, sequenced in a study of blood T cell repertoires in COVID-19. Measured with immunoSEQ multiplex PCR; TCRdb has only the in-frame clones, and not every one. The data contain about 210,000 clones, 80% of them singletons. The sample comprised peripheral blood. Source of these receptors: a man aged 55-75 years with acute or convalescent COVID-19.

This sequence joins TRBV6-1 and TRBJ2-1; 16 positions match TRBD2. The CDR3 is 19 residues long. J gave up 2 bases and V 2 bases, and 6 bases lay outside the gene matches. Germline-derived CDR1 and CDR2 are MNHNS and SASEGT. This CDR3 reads CASSEKGTSGGAPYNEQFF. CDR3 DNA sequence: TGTGCCAGCAGTGAAAAGGGGACTAGCGGGGGGGCCCCCTACAATGAGCAGTTCTTC.

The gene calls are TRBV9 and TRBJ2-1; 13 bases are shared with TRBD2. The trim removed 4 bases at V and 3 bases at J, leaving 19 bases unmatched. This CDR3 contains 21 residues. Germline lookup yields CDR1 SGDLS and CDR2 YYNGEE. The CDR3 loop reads CASSQTHRTSGSPADYNEQFF. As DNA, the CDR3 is TGTGCCAGCAGCCAGACACATAGGACTAGCGGGAGTCCCGCCGACTACAATGAGCAGTTCTTC. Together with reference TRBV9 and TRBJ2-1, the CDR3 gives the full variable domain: DSGVTQTPKHLITATGQRVTLRCSPRSGDLSVYWYQQSLDQGLQFLIQYYNGEERAKGNILERFSAQQFPDLHSELNLSSLELGDSALYFCASSQTHRTSGSPADYNEQFFGPGTRLTVL.

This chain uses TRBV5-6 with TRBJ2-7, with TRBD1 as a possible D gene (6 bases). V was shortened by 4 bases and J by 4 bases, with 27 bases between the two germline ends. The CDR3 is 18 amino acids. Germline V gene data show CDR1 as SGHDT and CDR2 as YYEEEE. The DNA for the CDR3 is TGTGCCAGCAGCCTACATGTGGGATACAGGGTTCTATCTTACGAGCAGTACTTC. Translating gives CASSLHVGYRVLSYEQYF.